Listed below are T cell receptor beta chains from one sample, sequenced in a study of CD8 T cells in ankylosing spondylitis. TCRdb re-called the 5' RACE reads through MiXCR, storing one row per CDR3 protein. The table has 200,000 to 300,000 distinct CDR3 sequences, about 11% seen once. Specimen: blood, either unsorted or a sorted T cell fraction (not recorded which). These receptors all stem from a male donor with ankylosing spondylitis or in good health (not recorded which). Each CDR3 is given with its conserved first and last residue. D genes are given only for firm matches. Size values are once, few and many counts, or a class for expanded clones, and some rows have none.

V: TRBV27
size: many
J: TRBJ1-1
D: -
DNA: TGTGCCAGCAGCAGACCCGACGGGACTGAAGCTTTCTTT
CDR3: CASSRPDGTEAFF

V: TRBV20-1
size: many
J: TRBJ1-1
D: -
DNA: TGCAGTGCCGGATCGTCCGGGACCACTGAAGCTTTCTTT
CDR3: CSAGSSGTTEAFF

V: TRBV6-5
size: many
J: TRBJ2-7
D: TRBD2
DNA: TGTGCCAGCACTTCAACTAGCGCCACCTCCTACGAGCAGTACTTC
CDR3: CASTSTSATSYEQYF

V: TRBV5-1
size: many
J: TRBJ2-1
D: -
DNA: TGCGCCAGCAGCTTGGGTACCTATGGTCGCGATGAGCAGTTCTTC
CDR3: CASSLGTYGRDEQFF

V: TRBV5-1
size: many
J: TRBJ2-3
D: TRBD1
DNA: TGCGCCAGCAGCGGATCGACAGGGGAGGCAGATACGCAGTATTTT
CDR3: CASSGSTGEADTQYF

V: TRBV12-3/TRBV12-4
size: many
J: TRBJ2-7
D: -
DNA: TGTGCCAGCAGTGACAGAGCCGAGCAGTACTTC
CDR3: CASSDRAEQYF

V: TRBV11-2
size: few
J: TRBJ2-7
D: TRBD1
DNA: TGTGTCAGCAGCTTAAAGACAGGGGGGAGCGACGAGCAGTACTTC
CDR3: CVSSLKTGGSDEQYF

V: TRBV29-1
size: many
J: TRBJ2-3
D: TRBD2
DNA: TGCAGCTTCGGTCGCGGGGGTGAGGATACGCAGTATTTT
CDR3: CSFGRGGEDTQYF

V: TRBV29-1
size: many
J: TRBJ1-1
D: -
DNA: TGCAGCGTTGATCAAGTCGGGGTGACGGTAGCTTTCTTT
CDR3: CSVDQVGVTVAFF

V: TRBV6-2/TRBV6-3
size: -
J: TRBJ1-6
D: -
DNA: TGTGCCAGCAGTTACGCAGCGGGGTCACCCCTCCACTTT
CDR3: CASSYAAGSPLHF

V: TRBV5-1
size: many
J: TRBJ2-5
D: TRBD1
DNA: TGCGCCAGCAGCTTGCTCCGGGACAGCCAAGAGACCCAGTACTTC
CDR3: CASSLLRDSQETQYF

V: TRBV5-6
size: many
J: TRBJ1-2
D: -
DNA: TGTGCCAGCAGCCTCGGAACAGTTCATCATGGCTACACCTTC
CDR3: CASSLGTVHHGYTF